This TCR beta chain was identified during a study of blood T cell repertoires in COVID-19. Across the whole study: Sources were T cells, B-cell-depleted T cells, or PBMCs; the material itself was cDNA or gDNA.

A Seattle source enrolled patients during active infection and followed them longitudinally. As processed by the authors: Estimation of nucleated cell counts was performed using reference gene primer amplification. Libraries were prepared by immunoSEQ multiplex PCR; TCRdb keeps only in-frame clonotypes and omits some of them. V, J and clone size are taken as reported in that table, and D and trimming were inferred from the DNA itself. The repertoire consists of 250,000 to 300,000 clones, with 80% to 90% occurring once and the leading ten covering roughly 6.3%. The sequence was collected from a woman in her forties or fifties with COVID-19, enrolled during active disease. Material: peripheral blood.

CDR3 region: CASSPGQSSYNEQFF. CDR3 in DNA: TGTGCCAGCTCACCGGGACAGAGCTCCTACAATGAGCAGTTCTTC. The chain has TRBV18 and TRBJ2-1; 7 bases are shared with TRBD1. V shed 3 bases, J shed 0 bases, and the junction held 2 bases outside the gene matches. This CDR3 is built from 15 residues. Germline CDR1 and CDR2: KGHSH and LQKENI.